These T cell receptor beta chains were read from a single sample in a study of early T cells in non-severe SARS-CoV-2 infection. TCRdb re-analysed the 5' RACE reads in MiXCR, keeping a single row per CDR3 protein. The repertoire has about 49,000 distinct CDR3 sequences, 10% to 15% of them found once; the top ten carry 9.1%. The sequencing sample was made of whole blood. Receptors originate from an adult who was a healthcare worker with PCR-confirmed SARS-CoV-2 infection or an uninfected control (not recorded which). The CDR3 runs from the conserved cysteine through the conserved F or W. The D gene is left open where the match is weak. Clone size is not always given. Where it is, it says once, few, many or a class for expanded clones.

>.|TRBV29-1|TRBJ1-2|few
CSAPTGYGYTF
TGCAGCGCCCCGACAGGCTATGGCTACACCTTC
>.|TRBV6-5|TRBJ2-7|.
CASRAGTGLYEQYF
TGTGCCAGCCGGGCGGGGACGGGACTCTACGAGCAGTACTTC
>.|TRBV5-4|TRBJ2-1|many
CASSGSDRYNEQFF
TGTGCCAGCAGTGGATCCGACAGGTACAATGAGCAGTTCTTC
>.|TRBV28|TRBJ2-5|few
CASSWARTASETQYF
TGTGCCAGCAGTTGGGCTAGGACCGCGAGCGAGACCCAGTACTTC
>.|TRBV25-1|TRBJ2-7|.
CASTAPGALGYEQYF
TGTGCCAGCACTGCCCCAGGGGCCCTAGGGTACGAGCAGTACTTC
>TRBD1|TRBV7-9|TRBJ1-6|few
CASSLAGGGGGSPLHF
TGTGCCAGCAGCCTCGCCGGAGGGGGCGGTGGTTCACCCCTCCACTTT
>TRBD2|TRBV11-2|TRBJ2-7|.
CASSTAAPGLAGGKAYEQYF
TGTGCCAGCTCCACCGCGGCTCCGGGACTAGCGGGAGGAAAGGCCTACGAGCAGTACTTC
>.|TRBV19|TRBJ1-2|many
CASTGARAYGYTF
TGTGCCAGTACCGGTGCCAGGGCCTATGGCTACACCTTC
>TRBD1|TRBV7-6|TRBJ1-1|many
CASSFRTGPNTEAFF
TGTGCCAGCAGCTTCCGGACAGGGCCGAACACTGAAGCTTTCTTT
>.|TRBV10-2|TRBJ2-7|.
CASSGEQTYYEQYF
TGCGCCAGCAGTGGCGAACAGACCTACTACGAGCAGTACTTC
>.|TRBV3-1|TRBJ2-2|many
CASTIRVANTGELFF
TGTGCCAGCACTATCAGGGTGGCGAACACCGGGGAGCTGTTTTTT
>.|TRBV4-1|TRBJ1-5|many
CASSQNRGGRNQPQHF
TGCGCCAGCAGCCAAAATAGAGGGGGACGCAATCAGCCCCAGCATTTT
>TRBD2|TRBV11-2|TRBJ2-2|few
CASSPKTSGSGELFF
TGTGCCAGCAGCCCCAAGACTAGCGGGAGCGGGGAGCTGTTTTTT
>TRBD1|TRBV5-1|TRBJ1-2|.
CASSRGGQEPGYTF
TGCGCCAGCAGCCGCGGGGGACAGGAGCCTGGCTACACCTTC
>.|TRBV6-1|TRBJ2-1|many
CASSEQDPHNEQFF
TGTGCCAGCAGTGAACAGGATCCACACAATGAGCAGTTCTTC
>.|TRBV4-1|TRBJ1-4|once
CASSAREPDEKLFF
TGCGCCAGCAGCGCCCGGGAGCCGGATGAAAAACTGTTTTTT
>.|TRBV11-2|TRBJ1-3|.
CASRFRTVGNTIYF
TGTGCCAGCAGGTTTAGGACAGTTGGAAACACCATATATTTT
>.|TRBV5-1|TRBJ1-1|few
CASSFSGLSTEAFF
TGCGCCAGCAGCTTCTCAGGGCTGTCCACTGAAGCTTTCTTT
>TRBD1|TRBV3-1|TRBJ1-3|.
CASSRPQGEFGNTIYF
TGTGCCAGCAGCCGCCCACAGGGGGAGTTTGGAAACACCATATATTTT
>.|TRBV9|TRBJ2-5|.
CASSVVGDPETQYF
TGTGCCAGCAGCGTAGTGGGGGACCCGGAGACCCAGTACTTC
>.|TRBV7-9|TRBJ1-6|many
CASSSTGGSNSPLHF
TGTGCCAGCAGCTCCACGGGGGGATCGAATTCACCCCTCCACTTT
>.|TRBV20-1|TRBJ2-1|few
CSVTRGSSYNEQFF
TGCAGTGTTACCCGGGGGAGCTCCTACAATGAGCAGTTCTTC
>.|TRBV12-3/TRBV12-4|TRBJ2-2|many
CASSFGTGELFF
TGTGCCAGCAGTTTTGGGACCGGGGAGCTGTTTTTT
>.|TRBV9|TRBJ2-3|few
CASTGGGDTQYF
TGTGCCAGCACCGGCGGTGGAGATACGCAGTATTTT
>TRBD2|TRBV3-1|TRBJ2-1|.
CASSQVSGGAYNEQFF
TGTGCCAGCAGCCAAGTCAGTGGGGGGGCCTACAATGAGCAGTTCTTC
>TRBD2|TRBV4-1|TRBJ2-3|many
CASSYGLASTDTQYF
TGCGCCAGCAGCTACGGACTAGCCAGCACAGATACGCAGTATTTT
>.|TRBV7-9|TRBJ2-7|.
CASSLGRGANEQYF
TGTGCCAGCAGCTTAGGCCGTGGGGCTAACGAGCAGTACTTC
>.|TRBV28|TRBJ2-7|few
CASIPGQFFSAYEQYF
TGTGCCAGCATTCCAGGACAGTTTTTCTCTGCCTACGAGCAGTACTTC
>.|TRBV7-6|TRBJ1-1|once
CASSFSLGAEAFF
TGTGCCAGCAGCTTCTCGCTGGGGGCTGAAGCTTTCTTT
>.|TRBV5-6|TRBJ2-5|few
CASSLERGLRQETQYF
TGTGCCAGCAGCTTGGAGAGGGGCCTCAGACAAGAGACCCAGTACTTC
>TRBD2|TRBV9|TRBJ2-1|few
CASSVSSGSGYNEQFF
TGTGCCAGCAGCGTTTCTAGCGGGAGCGGGTACAATGAGCAGTTCTTC
>.|TRBV2|TRBJ2-7|.
CASSTGGTYEQYF
TGTGCCAGCAGTACCGGCGGAACCTACGAGCAGTACTTC
>TRBD2|TRBV6-2/TRBV6-3|TRBJ2-7|few
CASSYLAGALYEQYF
TGTGCCAGCAGTTACCTAGCGGGAGCCCTTTACGAGCAGTACTTC
>.|TRBV20-1|TRBJ2-2|once
CSAQGRYTGELFF
TGCAGTGCTCAAGGCAGGTACACCGGGGAGCTGTTTTTT
>.|TRBV10-3|TRBJ2-2|.
CAIRGLSGGELFF
TGTGCCATCAGGGGCCTTTCGGGCGGGGAGCTGTTTTTT
>.|TRBV2|TRBJ2-7|few
CASSAQGEQYF
TGTGCCAGCAGTGCACAAGGGGAGCAGTACTTC
>.|TRBV2|TRBJ2-1|few
CASSERDTNNEQFF
TGTGCCAGCAGTGAACGGGACACCAACAATGAGCAGTTCTTC
>.|TRBV5-8|TRBJ1-1|few
CASSLGRGNTEAFF
TGTGCCAGCAGCTTGGGCAGGGGGAACACTGAAGCTTTCTTT
>TRBD2|TRBV7-2|TRBJ2-4|.
CASSSSTSGPGYF
TGTGCCAGCAGCTCCTCGACTAGCGGGCCGGGTTACTTC
>TRBD2|TRBV12-3/TRBV12-4|TRBJ2-3|few
CASSYPYLAGGPDTQYF
TGTGCCAGCAGTTACCCCTATCTAGCGGGAGGGCCAGATACGCAGTATTTT